Shown below are 27 T cell receptor beta chains from a single sample sequenced in a study of T cells in Graves' hyperthyroidism and ophthalmopathy. Amplification of TCR beta CDR3 regions used RNA as the template. Initially, a first-round RT-PCR of the TCR CDR3 employed the HTBI primer set. TCRdb re-called the multiplex PCR reads with MiXCR, one entry per CDR3 protein. This sample has 700,000 to 850,000 distinct CDR3 sequences, with approximately 36% found just once. Sequenced material: blood. The receptors were sampled from a woman between 40 and 55 years old with Graves' hyperthyroidism.

The table lists this clonotype with a few counts. One end of the junction varies from germline; a read error may be responsible. The chain joins TRBV10-3 to TRBJ2-2; TRBD1 matches at 7 bases. The germline V gene encodes CDR1 ENHRY and CDR2 SYGVKD. The CDR3 extends over 16 amino acids. CDR3 residues: CASSMPTGQMTGELFF. CDR3 nucleotides: TGTGCCAGCAGTATGCCTACGGGACAGATGACCGGGGAGCTGTTTTTT.

This clonotype was seen many times. The chain joins TRBV7-2 to TRBJ1-4; D is possibly TRBD1 (6 bases). This CDR3 comprises 13 residues. Germline-derived CDR1 and CDR2 are SGHTA and FQGNSA. Trimming pared 6 bases from V and 5 bases from J, leaving 10 bases between. The CDR3 spells CASSRGGNEKLFF. The CDR3 DNA follows: TGTGCCAGCAGTCGGGGGGGCAATGAAAAACTGTTTTTT. The complete variable domain, with remaining parts taken from reference TRBV7-2 and TRBJ1-4, reads GAGVSQSPSNKVTEKGKDVELRCDPISGHTALYWYRQSLGQGLEFLIYFQGNSAPDKSGLPSDRFSAERTGGSVSTLTIQRTQQEDSAVYLCASSRGGNEKLFFGSGTQLSVL.

The chain carries TRBV29-1 and TRBJ2-3; D is tentatively TRBD1 or TRBD2 (5 bases each). The germline CDR1 and CDR2 sequences are SQVTM and ANQGSEA. With 6 bases removed from V and 4 bases from J, the gap between germline ends came to 20 bases. The CDR3 extends over 15 amino acids. This CDR3 reads CSVASSGASPDTQYF. In nucleotides, the CDR3 is TGCAGCGTCGCCAGCTCCGGGGCATCCCCAGATACGCAGTATTTT.

As to this clonotype: One end of the junction is discordant with germline, which a read error may explain. The chain combines TRBV10-3 with TRBJ2-7; a weak D match, TRBD2 (5 bases). CDR1 and CDR2 from the germline V gene are ENHRY and SYGVKD. This CDR3 contains 14 residues. The CDR3 nucleotides read TGTGCCAGCAGTCACAACCGGGAAGTTGACGAGCAGTACTTC. Translated: CASSHNREVDEQYF.

The chain joins TRBV11-2 to TRBJ2-7; TRBD2 matches 8 bases. With 5 bases clipped from V and 7 bases from J, the junction kept 16 bases outside the gene matches. The germline gives CDR1 SGHAT, CDR2 FQNNGV. The CDR3 runs 16 residues. DNA for the CDR3: TGTGCCAGCAGCCCATTCCGGGGGGGCAGGGACAATGAGCAGTACTTC. Translated: CASSPFRGGRDNEQYF.

A remark on this clonotype: Being one base from a much bigger clone, this may be a read error. The CDR3 sequence: CASSFTGTGGEAFF. For the CDR3, the DNA is TGTGCCAGCAGCTTCACAGGGACTGGAGGTGAAGCTTTCTTT. V and J are TRBV11-2 and TRBJ1-1; perhaps TRBD1 as D (6 bases). Trimming pared 3 bases from V and 7 bases from J, leaving 15 bases between. This CDR3 is built from 14 residues. Per the germline V gene, CDR1 is SGHAT and CDR2 is FQNNGV.

With respect to this clonotype: A much larger clone differs from this one at a single base, so this may be a read error. The chain is built from TRBV10-3 and TRBJ2-7, with D maybe TRBD2 (5 bases). CDR3 length equals 15 residues. Looked up from germline, CDR1 is ENHRY and CDR2 is SYGVKD. The chain's CDR3 is CGISESRGNSYEQYF. Written as DNA, the CDR3 is TGTGGCATCAGTGAGTCGAGAGGGAACTCCTACGAGCAGTACTTC.

This clonotype was seen repeatedly, ten times or more. The rearrangement uses TRBV7-2 and TRBJ2-7; tentatively, D is TRBD2 (6 bases). This CDR3 has 14 residues. The V end was cut by 5 bases, the J end by 1 base, with 12 bases between. Germline CDR1 and CDR2: SGHTA and FQGNSA. CDR3 region: CASSVRLESYEQYF. Written as DNA, the CDR3 is TGTGCCAGCAGCGTCCGACTAGAGTCCTACGAGCAGTACTTC.

This clonotype was detected many times. The chain carries TRBV29-1 and TRBJ1-5, with 11 positions matching TRBD1. Per germline, CDR1 SQVTM and CDR2 ANQGSEA. Trimming at V came to 6 bases and at J to 7 bases, leaving 5 bases not matched to a gene. The CDR3 consists of 13 residues. CDR3 sequence reads: CSVRTGGDQPQHF. The CDR3 DNA reads as TGCAGCGTCCGGACAGGGGGCGACCAGCCCCAGCATTTT.

The sample holds many counts of this clonotype. The rearrangement links TRBV12-3 or TRBV12-4 to TRBJ1-6, with D perhaps TRBD1 (6 bases). Trimming removed 2 bases from V and 9 bases from J, with 11 bases in between. The CDR3 contains 14 residues. The CDR3 is CASSLLGARSPLHF. For the CDR3, the DNA is TGTGCCAGCAGTTTACTGGGGGCGCGTTCACCCCTCCACTTT.

This clonotype was seen a few times. The chain uses TRBV7-9 and TRBJ2-2, with 10 bases fitting TRBD1. This CDR3 region has 18 residues. V dropped 1 base and J dropped 4; count of bases not matched to a gene: 9. CDR1 SEHNR and CDR2 FQNEAQ come from the germline V gene (reference sequence). CDR3 region: CASSLETGGGVGTGELFF. CDR3 sequence (DNA): TGTGCCAGCAGCTTAGAGACAGGGGGCGGTGTCGGCACCGGGGAGCTGTTTTTT.

As concerns this clonotype: No conserved phenylalanine or tryptophan ends this CDR3, so it is likely a read error. This chain uses TRBV12-3 or TRBV12-4 with TRBJ1-5, with D maybe TRBD1 (6 bases). The ends were cut back, 5 bases at V and 2 bases at J, with 10 bases in the middle. The CDR3 loop spans 14 amino acids. CDR3 bases: TGTGCCAGCAGTCCACGACAGGGCAATCAGCCCCAGCATTCT. This gives the protein CASSPRQGNQPQHS.

J is TRBJ1-2 and V is TRBV7-2; 8 nucleotides agree with TRBD1. This CDR3 has 15 amino acids. Germline-derived CDR1 and CDR2 are SGHTA and FQGNSA. J gave up 8 bases and V 2 bases, and 10 bases lay outside the gene matches. In nucleotides, the CDR3 is TGTGCCAGCAGCTTAAGGGTGACAGGGGCCGCCGGCTACACCTTC. Translated, it gives CASSLRVTGAAGYTF. The full variable domain, completed using reference TRBV7-2 and TRBJ1-2, is GAGVSQSPSNKVTEKGKDVELRCDPISGHTALYWYRQSLGQGLEFLIYFQGNSAPDKSGLPSDRFSAERTGGSVSTLTIQRTQQEDSAVYLCASSLRVTGAAGYTFGSGTRLTVV.

This clonotype was seen only a few times. One junction end disagrees with the germline gene, perhaps due to a read error. The chain is built from TRBV7-9 and TRBJ1-3; possibly TRBD1 for D (5 bases). The CDR3 is 9 residues long. Germline CDR1 reads SEHNR; CDR2 reads FQNEAQ (reference sequence). The CDR3 DNA is TGTGCCAGCAGCTCAGGGAGGGTATTT. Translated: CASSSGRVF.

The CDR3 bases are TGTGCCATCAGACCCGGGACGAGGGGCTACGGTGGCTACACCTTC. Amino acid sequence: CAIRPGTRGYGGYTF. The chain couples TRBV10-3 to TRBJ1-2; tentatively, D is TRBD1 (5 bases). The germline gives CDR1 ENHRY, CDR2 SYGVKD. The CDR3 spans 15 residues. Trimming stripped 6 bases from V and 7 bases from J, with 21 bases between.

V is TRBV9 and J is TRBJ1-1; D is ambiguous. V was shortened by 4 bases and J by 3 bases, with 10 bases between the two germline ends. Germline lookup yields CDR1 SGDLS and CDR2 YYNGEE. This CDR3 has 13 amino acids. In DNA, the CDR3 is TGTGCCAGCAGCCCCCGTTCCGACACTGAAGCTTTCTTT. This sequence encodes CASSPRSDTEAFF. Together with reference TRBV9 and TRBJ1-1, the CDR3 gives the full variable domain: DSGVTQTPKHLITATGQRVTLRCSPRSGDLSVYWYQQSLDQGLQFLIQYYNGEERAKGNILERFSAQQFPDLHSELNLSSLELGDSALYFCASSPRSDTEAFFGQGTRLTVV.

There are many counts of this clonotype. The chain links TRBV20-1 to TRBJ1-1, with 7 bases lining up with TRBD1. V was clipped by 3 bases and J by 4 bases; unmatched bases: 11. This CDR3 contains 15 residues. The germline V gene encodes CDR1 DFQATT and CDR2 SNEGSKA (reference sequence). CDR3 DNA: TGCAGTGCTAGTCCCAGGGGGTCCCTGAGCACTGAAGCTTTCTTT. Protein sequence: CSASPRGSLSTEAFF.

The V and J genes are TRBV4-3 and TRBJ2-7; unclear D gene. Germline values: CDR1 LGHNA, CDR2 YSLEER. Trimming shortened V by 1 base and J by 9 bases, and 22 bases separated the two germline ends. The CDR3 runs to 16 residues. This chain's CDR3 is CASSQGLHTRSYRQYF. DNA of the CDR3: TGCGCCAGCAGCCAAGGTCTGCATACACGCTCCTACCGGCAGTACTTC.

The chain links TRBV20-1 to TRBJ2-5, with 10 bases matching TRBD2. The J call may not be correct, given that the DNA end is closer to TRBJ2-1. Germline V gene data show CDR1 as DFQATT and CDR2 as SNEGSKA (reference sequence). CDR3 length equals 13 residues. CDR3 nucleotide sequence: TGCAGTGCCTTAGCGGGAGGCAATGAGACCCAGTTCTTC. Its translation is CSALAGGNETQFF.

A remark on this clonotype: This may stem from a read error, because a much larger clone lies one nucleotide away. This sequence joins TRBV5-2 and TRBJ1-1; whether TRBD1, the table's D call, matches the DNA was not checked. TRBV5-2 is designated a pseudogene. CDR3 length: 14 amino acids. The CDR3 sequence is CASNLGSLNTEAFF. In nucleotides, the CDR3 is TGTGCCAGCAATCTGGGGTCCCTGAACACTGAAGCTTTCTTT.

In this sample, this clonotype turned up many times. The chain employs TRBV29-1 and TRBJ2-7, with TRBD1 as a possible D gene (6 bases). The V and J ends lost 1 base and 0 bases respectively, with 10 bases between them. The CDR3 spans 14 residues. Germline lookup yields CDR1 SQVTM and CDR2 ANQGSEA. DNA for the CDR3: TGCAGCGTTGAAGGAGGGGGAAGCTCCTACGAGCAGTACTTC. Its translation is CSVEGGGSSYEQYF.

Concerning this clonotype itself: The conserved phenylalanine or tryptophan normally closing the CDR3 is absent here, so this likely arose from a read error. The chain recombines TRBV7-9 with TRBJ2-5; D ambiguous. The CDR3 has 14 residues. The V end was cut by 1 base, the J end by 1 base, with 7 bases between. Germline CDR1 and CDR2: SEHNR and FQNEAQ (reference sequence). In DNA, the CDR3 is TGTGCCAGCAGCTTAGTGGGTAGCCAAGAGACCCAGTACTGC. This sequence encodes CASSLVGSQETQYC.

This clonotype was counted only a few times. One end of the junction fails to match germline, which may point to a read error. CDR3 sequence (DNA): TGTGCCAGCAGTTTTCAGTGGAGACCAGCTTCCTTT. This sequence encodes CASSFQWRPASF. The chain joins TRBV12-3 or TRBV12-4 to TRBJ1-1, with unresolved D. This CDR3 is built from 12 residues.

This clonotype occurred many times. The chain links TRBV7-6 to TRBJ2-7; either TRBD1 or TRBD2 may supply D (5 bases each). This CDR3 contains 16 residues. V lost 1 base, J lost 4 bases, and 17 bases lay in between. Per germline, CDR1 SGHVS and CDR2 FNYEAQ. The CDR3 sequence: CASSLVGPGVNYEQYF. DNA of the CDR3: TGTGCCAGCAGCTTAGTGGGACCCGGTGTGAATTACGAGCAGTACTTC.

This clonotype showed up many times. This chain uses TRBV20-1 with TRBJ1-1; possible D gene TRBD1, 5 bases. The CDR3 runs 13 residues. V lost 5 bases and J lost 3, with 13 bases in between. Per the germline V gene, CDR1 is DFQATT and CDR2 is SNEGSKA (reference sequence). CDR3 loop: CSAEGRPYTEAFF. CDR3 DNA sequence: TGCAGTGCTGAGGGGAGGCCGTACACTGAAGCTTTCTTT.

This sequence joins TRBV5-1 and TRBJ1-1; a weak D match, TRBD1 (5 bases). This CDR3 is built from 14 residues. Trimming left V 2 bases short and J 3 bases short, with 11 bases between. Germline V gene lookup returns CDR1 SGHRS and CDR2 YFSETQ. The DNA of the CDR3 is TGCGCCAGCAGCTTTTCGGGGGGATACACTGAAGCTTTCTTT. Translated, it gives CASSFSGGYTEAFF. Full variable domain (remainder filled in from reference TRBV5-1 and TRBJ1-1): KAGVTQTPRYLIKTRGQQVTLSCSPISGHRSVSWYQQTPGQGLQFLFEYFSETQRNKGNFPGRFSGRQFSNSRSEMNVSTLELGDSALYLCASSFSGGYTEAFFGQGTRLTVV.

There are many counts of this clonotype. The gene calls are TRBV4-3 and TRBJ1-5; tentative D call: TRBD1 (5 bases). The CDR3 contains 15 residues. V shed 1 base and J shed 3 bases, with 10 bases lying between them. Germline lookup yields CDR1 LGHNA and CDR2 YSLEER. The CDR3 DNA reads as TGCGCCAGCAGCCAAGTTGGGGGACCCAATCAGCCCCAGCATTTT. Amino acid sequence: CASSQVGGPNQPQHF.